This TCR beta chain is drawn from a study of OX40 agonist ivuxolimab in advanced cancers. Looking at the study overall: At doses from 0.01 to 10 mg/kg, patients were given intravenous ivuxolimab every 2 weeks.

The CDR3 contains 17 residues. Losses at the gene ends were 0 bases for V and 3 bases for J; bases not matched to a gene: 7. CDR1 and CDR2 (germline): LGHNA, YNFKEQ. Regarding this clone: As yet, its antigen is unknown.

Study-wide points: Nonresponders included some who also had low normalized T-cell clonal expansion. Undetermined was the antigen specificity of the expanded peripheral T cells.

Profiled with immunoSEQ multiplex PCR; TCRdb holds only in-frame clones, not every one. The sample shows 85,000 to 100,000 clones, less than 95% of them seen only once. The sequence came from an adult with an advanced solid tumor such as melanoma, head and neck, liver or kidney cancer. V is TRBV4-2 and J is TRBJ1-5; 8 nucleotides match TRBD1. Here the sequenced sample was CD4+ or CD8+ T cells sorted from blood, taken in a trial of the OX40 agonist ivuxolimab. CDR3: CASSQDGTGVINQPQHF. CDR3 DNA sequence: TGTGCCAGCAGCCAAGATGGGACAGGTGTCATCAATCAGCCCCAGCATTTT.